The source of this TCR beta chain is a study of T cell clusters in autoimmune cytopenias (dated by TCRdb to the late 2010s). In the study overall: A mean age of approximately 52 years and a median age of around 58 years were recorded for the healthy donor controls, of whom about half of the roughly 43 were female. A median TRB sequencing depth of about 50,000 reads per sample was reached, and a median of roughly 2,300 distinct TRB clonotypes per sample was obtained. TRB and IGH repertoires from peripheral blood were sequenced in autoimmune cytopenia patients at active disease and during treatment follow-up, with healthy, CLL and autoimmune hepatitis controls included alongside. The study was designed to test whether a disease-specific immune repertoire signature usable as a blood-based biomarker is carried by autoimmune cytopenia patients. For primary cytopenia, about two dozen age-matched healthy donors were used as controls, and for secondary cytopenia, approximately 13 age-matched CLL patients were used as controls. The comparison group for autoimmune hepatitis repertoires was about two dozen healthy donors matched for age and sex. The investigation overall reported the following: The T cell clusters were only ever defined in silico, so experimental validation of their functional role was still needed. Healthy donors had almost three times as many exclusive TRB clusters as active autoimmune hepatitis patients, a finding consistent with an autoimmunity-wide signature. A lack of physiological T cell clusters in primary autoimmune cytopenia patients was suggested by GLIPH, as 51 clusters were found to be exclusive to healthy donors versus some 15 exclusive to patients. The TRB repertoire shifts, including less even repertoires in secondary cytopenia and CLL, mostly reflected lymphoma bias and not autoimmunity. In the comparison of secondary cytopenia with CLL, the cluster-lack signature was not observed, apparently because the dominant lymphoma-associated repertoire masked the signature.

Each sample's TRB amplification started from around 230 ng of peripheral blood genomic DNA, which corresponds to around 36,000 genome equivalents. TRB rearrangements were amplified by multiplex PCR following a touch-down protocol, with the TRB-A and TRB-B primer pools mixed in one tube. Illumina adapters and sample indices were added to the amplicons through two consecutive PCR reactions using Phusion HS II polymerase. Amplicons were gel-purified with the NucleoSpin Gel and PCR Clean-up kit, then quantified by Qubit and quality-checked on an Agilent 2100 Bioanalyzer. Sequencing of the libraries was done on an Illumina MiSeq with 600-cycle, single-indexed, paired-end runs. The authors' analysis ran thus. Alignment and assembly of TRB reads were performed with MiXCR version 2.1.12 and the default MiXCR reference library. A clone was defined by each unique CDR3 nucleotide sequence, and analysis was restricted to productive sequences with at least two reads. Repertoire diversity was assessed with alpha-parameterized diversity profiles (alpha 0 to 5), including the Shannon (alpha 1) and Simpson (alpha 2) indices, which were computed with an R script. The tcR package was used to compute combinatorial TRB VJ usage, which was then compared between cohorts by principal component analysis with ade4. GLIPH was used to cluster TCRbeta CDR3s in pairs of cohorts matched for age and read depth, and a Wilcoxon test was used to compare cluster frequencies. TCRdb reprocessed the raw reads; every CDR3 protein sequence is a single record, and DNA is not supplied. V and J calls and clone size were set by TCRdb, not the authors. The data table for this sample lists 4,500 to 6,500 distinct CDR3 sequences. In total, the top ten clones hold about a quarter of the sample.

The CDR1 and CDR2 encoded by the germline V gene are KGHSH and LQKENI. The CDR3 runs 16 amino acids, cysteine and phenylalanine included. No coding sequence is recorded. A count is missing, but by frequency this clonotype is medium-sized (0.01 to 0.1%). This clone's antigen is unknown. These sequences were also reported in another study, on T cell repertoires in aging, cancer and after chemotherapy. Reported in the second study: Six donor age groups were covered, ranging from 30 or younger up to 70 or older, and each group contained at least three individuals. TCR repertoires from healthy donor controls were recorded over periods of several months to years and showed clear clonal overlap between repeated samplings. In total, the full dataset held 10 million or so TCR reads. Compared with age-matched healthy donors, untreated patients with hematological or solid cancers had significantly lower TCR diversity and higher clonality in blood. In healthy donors, the decline in TCR diversity with age was mainly due to loss of richness, whereas in cancer patients loss of evenness also played a role. An increase in median generation probability over the chemotherapy interval was observed in both cancer cohorts, suggesting that the repertoire was reconstituted through rebound thymic output. According to the authors, the repertoire data do not allow conclusions to be drawn about immunological memory after chemotherapy. Peripheral blood TCR beta repertoires from healthy donors and cancer patients were profiled to examine immunoaging and T cell reconstitution after chemotherapy. Alongside 95 healthy donors serving as a reference group, the cohort included some 220 cancer patients, of whom some 91 had hematological cancers and more than 110 had solid cancers. MiXCR versions 2.12 and 3.0.5 were used to process TRB sequences. Shannon diversity, evenness, clonality (one minus evenness), and alpha-parameterized diversity profiles from alpha 0 to 5 were included as repertoire metrics. Generation probabilities of clones in paired pre- and post-chemotherapy samples were computed with the IGoR algorithm.

The rearrangement joined TRBV18 to TRBJ2-5; TCRdb calls TRBD1, which cannot be checked without DNA. The material sequenced was peripheral blood. This TCR was recovered from a human donor in good health. CDR3 protein: CASSPQTGGIQETQYF.